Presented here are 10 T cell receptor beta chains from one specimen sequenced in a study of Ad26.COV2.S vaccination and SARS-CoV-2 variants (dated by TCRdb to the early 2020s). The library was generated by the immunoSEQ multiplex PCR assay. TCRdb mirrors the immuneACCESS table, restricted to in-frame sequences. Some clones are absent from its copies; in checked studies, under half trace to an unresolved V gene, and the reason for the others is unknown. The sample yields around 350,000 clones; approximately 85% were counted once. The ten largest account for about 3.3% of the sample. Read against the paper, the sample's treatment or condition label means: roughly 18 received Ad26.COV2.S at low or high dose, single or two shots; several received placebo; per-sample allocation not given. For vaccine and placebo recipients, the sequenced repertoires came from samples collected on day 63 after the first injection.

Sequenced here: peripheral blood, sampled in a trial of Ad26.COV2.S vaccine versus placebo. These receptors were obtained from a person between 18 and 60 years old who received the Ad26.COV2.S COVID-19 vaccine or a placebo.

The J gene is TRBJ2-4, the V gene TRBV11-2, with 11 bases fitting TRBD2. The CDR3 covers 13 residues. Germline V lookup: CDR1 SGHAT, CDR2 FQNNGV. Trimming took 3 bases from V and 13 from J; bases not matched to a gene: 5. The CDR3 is CASSFTSGGVQYF. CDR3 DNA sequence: TGTGCCAGCAGCTTTACTAGCGGGGGAGTCCAGTACTTC.

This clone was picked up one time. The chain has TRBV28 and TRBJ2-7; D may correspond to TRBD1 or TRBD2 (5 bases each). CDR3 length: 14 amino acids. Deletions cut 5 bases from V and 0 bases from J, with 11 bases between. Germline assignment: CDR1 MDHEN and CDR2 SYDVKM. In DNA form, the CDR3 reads TGTGCCAGCAGTCCATGGGACGGCTCCTACGAGCAGTACTTC. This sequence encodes CASSPWDGSYEQYF.

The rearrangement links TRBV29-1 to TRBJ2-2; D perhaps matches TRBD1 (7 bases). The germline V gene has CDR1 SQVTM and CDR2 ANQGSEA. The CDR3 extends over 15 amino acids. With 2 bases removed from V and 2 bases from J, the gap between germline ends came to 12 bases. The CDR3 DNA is TGCAGCGTTGAATGGCAGGGGGGAAACACCGGGGAGCTGTTTTTT. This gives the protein CSVEWQGGNTGELFF.

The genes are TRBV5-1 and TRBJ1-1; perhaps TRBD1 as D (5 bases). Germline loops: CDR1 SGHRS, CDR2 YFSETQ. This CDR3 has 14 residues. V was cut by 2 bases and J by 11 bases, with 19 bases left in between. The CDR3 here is CASSLSQGPANAFF. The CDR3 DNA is TGCGCCAGCAGCTTAAGTCAGGGACCAGCGAACGCTTTCTTT.

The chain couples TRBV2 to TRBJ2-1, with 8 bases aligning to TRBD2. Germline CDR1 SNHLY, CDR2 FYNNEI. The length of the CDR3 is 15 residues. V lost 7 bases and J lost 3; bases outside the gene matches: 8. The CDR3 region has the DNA TGTGCCAGCAATGGACGGGAGGGACTCTACAATGAGCAGTTCTTC. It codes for CASNGREGLYNEQFF.

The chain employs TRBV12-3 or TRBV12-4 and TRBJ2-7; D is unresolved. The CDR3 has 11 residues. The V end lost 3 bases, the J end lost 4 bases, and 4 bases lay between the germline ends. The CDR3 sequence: CASSFKYEQYF. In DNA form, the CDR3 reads TGTGCCAGCAGTTTTAAATACGAGCAGTACTTC.

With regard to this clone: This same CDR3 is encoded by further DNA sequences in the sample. The CDR3 sequence: CATSRDRDTQYF. In nucleotides, the CDR3 is TGTGCCACCAGCAGAGATCGAGATACGCAGTATTTT. This chain connects TRBV15 to TRBJ2-3; D call uncertain. The CDR3 runs 12 residues. Trimming stripped 0 bases from V and 5 bases from J, with 3 bases between. Germline CDR1 and CDR2: LNHNV and YYDKDF (reference sequence). The entire variable domain, with the rest obtained from reference TRBV15 and TRBJ2-3, is as follows: DAMVIQNPRYQVTQFGKPVTLSCSQTLNHNVMYWYQQKSSQAPKLLFHYYDKDFNNEADTPDNFQSRRPNTSFCFLDIRSPGLGDTAMYLCATSRDRDTQYFGPGTRLTVL.

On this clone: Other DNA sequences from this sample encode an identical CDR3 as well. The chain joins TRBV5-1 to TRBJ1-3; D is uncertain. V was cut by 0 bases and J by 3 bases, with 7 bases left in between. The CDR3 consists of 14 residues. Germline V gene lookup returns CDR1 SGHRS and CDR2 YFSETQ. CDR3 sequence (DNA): TGCGCCAGCAGCTTGGCGGGGTATGGAAACACCATATATTTT. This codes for CASSLAGYGNTIYF.

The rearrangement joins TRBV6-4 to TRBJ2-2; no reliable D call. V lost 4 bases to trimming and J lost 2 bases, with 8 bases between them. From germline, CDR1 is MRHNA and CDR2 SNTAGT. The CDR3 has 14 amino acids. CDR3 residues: CASSGAANTGELFF. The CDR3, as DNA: TGTGCCAGCAGTGGGGCGGCTAACACCGGGGAGCTGTTTTTT.

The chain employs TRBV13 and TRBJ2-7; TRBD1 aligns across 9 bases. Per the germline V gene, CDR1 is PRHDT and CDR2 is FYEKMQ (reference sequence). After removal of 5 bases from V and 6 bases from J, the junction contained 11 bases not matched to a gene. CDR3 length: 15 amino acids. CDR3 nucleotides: TGTGCCAGCAGCGGCGGACAGGGGCGCCGGAGCGAGCAGTACTTC. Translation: CASSGGQGRRSEQYF.